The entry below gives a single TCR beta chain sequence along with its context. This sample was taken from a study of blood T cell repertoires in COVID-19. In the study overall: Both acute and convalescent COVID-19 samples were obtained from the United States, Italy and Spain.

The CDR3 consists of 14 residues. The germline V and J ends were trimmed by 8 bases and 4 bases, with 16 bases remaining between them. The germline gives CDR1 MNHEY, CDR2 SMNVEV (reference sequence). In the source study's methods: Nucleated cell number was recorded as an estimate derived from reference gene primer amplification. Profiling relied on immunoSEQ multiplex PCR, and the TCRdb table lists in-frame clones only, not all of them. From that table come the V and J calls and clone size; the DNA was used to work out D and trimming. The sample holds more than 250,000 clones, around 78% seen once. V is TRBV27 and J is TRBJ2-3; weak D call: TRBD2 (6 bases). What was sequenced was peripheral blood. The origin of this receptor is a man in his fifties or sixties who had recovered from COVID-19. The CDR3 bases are TGTGCCAGCCGGGACCCGGGGGTCGCAGATACGCAGTATTTT. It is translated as CASRDPGVADTQYF.